This T cell receptor beta chain was captured in a study of CD8 T cells in ankylosing spondylitis. Overall study findings and caveats: Some motif variants were previously reported in reactive arthritis synovial fluid and blood. Disease-linked clones had a CD8+ phenotype and relatively low frequency in peripheral blood.

This clonotype was detected many times. Antigen unknown. TCRdb redid the calling of the 5' RACE reads with MiXCR, one entry per CDR3 protein. Seen here are a few hundred thousand distinct CDR3 sequences, roughly a quarter observed once, and the top ten hold approximately 0.61%. V lost 1 base and J lost 0, with 11 bases in between. This CDR3 comprises 16 residues. The germline V gene encodes CDR1 SGHRS and CDR2 YFSETQ. The sequenced material came from blood, either unsorted or a sorted T cell fraction (not recorded which). The receptor was isolated from a male donor with ankylosing spondylitis or in good health (not recorded which). The rearrangement uses TRBV5-1 and TRBJ1-5, with a possible D match to TRBD1 (5 bases). The CDR3 loop is CASSLTTGDSNQPQHF. The CDR3 bases are TGCGCCAGCAGCTTGACCACGGGGGATAGCAATCAGCCCCAGCATTTT. Variable domain in full (rest from reference TRBV5-1 and TRBJ1-5): KAGVTQTPRYLIKTRGQQVTLSCSPISGHRSVSWYQQTPGQGLQFLFEYFSETQRNKGNFPGRFSGRQFSNSRSEMNVSTLELGDSALYLCASSLTTGDSNQPQHFGDGTRLSIL.